The clone carrying this T cell receptor beta chain was seen a handful of times. Its specificity is unknown. The data belong to a study of T cell repertoires in cytomegalovirus infection. Study details: Recently identified HLA-C-restricted CMV epitopes and well-studied HLA-B-restricted CMV epitopes were used by the study. Public TCR beta signatures were indicative of both CMV infection and a matching HLA type. Overall study findings and caveats: HLA-C-restricted, CMV-specific TCR beta clonotypes were dominant ex vivo. CMV carriers with the relevant HLA were identified by cumulative public TCR beta family frequency.

TCRdb analysed the reads with MiXCR anew, one entry per CDR3 protein. The sample lists 80,000 to 95,000 distinct CDR3 sequences, 29% seen once, with 71% in the top ten. Germline lookup yields CDR1 MNHEY and CDR2 SMNVEV (reference sequence). The CDR3 is 13 amino acids. The germline V and J ends were trimmed by 4 bases and 6 bases, with 12 bases remaining between them. The V gene is TRBV27, the J gene TRBJ1-1; no clear D. The sample was CD8+ T cells from cultured PBMCs, taken from culture after CMV antigen stimulation. This clonotype was sampled from a human donor in good health (CMV status not recorded). Some clones in this sample may be carry-over from other donors' samples. In nucleotides, the CDR3 is TGTGCCAGCAGTTCAGTCTGGGAGGCTGAAGCTTTCTTT. Encoded protein: CASSSVWEAEAFF.